This T cell receptor beta chain came from a study of T cells in Graves' hyperthyroidism and ophthalmopathy. Across the study: Peripheral blood sampling occurred at initial diagnosis, before any treatment.

The CDR3 spans 16 residues. From germline, CDR1 is SGHRS and CDR2 YFSETQ. J lost 2 bases, V lost 3 bases, and 8 bases had no gene match. Amplification of TCR beta CDR3 regions was performed using RNA transcripts as template. Researchers ran a first-round RT-PCR on the TCR CDR3 using the HTBI primer set. TCRdb independently ran MiXCR on the multiplex PCR reads; one entry per CDR3 protein. The sample holds more than 300,000 distinct CDR3 sequences, 15% to 20% seen once. This clonotype showed up many times. Not enrolled were patients with uncontrolled infection, other autoimmune disease, pregnancy or lactation.

The sample comprised blood. The sequence was obtained from a man between 18 and 35 years old with Graves' ophthalmopathy. V and J are TRBV5-1 and TRBJ2-7; the match to TRBD1 covers 10 bases. The DNA for the CDR3 is TGCGCCAGCAGCTGGGGGACAGGGGCATCTACCTACGAGCAGTACTTC. This translates into CASSWGTGASTYEQYF.